This entry is about one T cell receptor (beta chain). Its antigen is undetermined. It was with 60 Vbeta and 13 Jbeta primers that the PCR ran. TCRdb's copy holds only in-frame clones and misses some; the assay was immunoSEQ multiplex PCR. The sample lists 130,000 to 150,000 clones; over 60% were seen once. This entry comes from a study of cytomegalovirus exposure and HLA in healthy donors. Findings of the study overall: Versus the approximately 700-donor mean, an Asian-associated ancestry cluster reportedly showed fewer N-insertions in a later analysis. TRBV6-2, TRBV6-3 and some other V segments were excluded as indistinguishable.

This CDR3 spans 16 amino acids. Germline values: CDR1 MGHRA, CDR2 YSYEKL. The J segment lost 0 bases and the V segment lost 5 bases, leaving 10 bases of the junction unmatched. Sequenced sample: PBMCs. The clonotype was recovered from a middle-aged man in good health and CMV-seropositive. The V and J genes are TRBV4-1 and TRBJ2-7; 7 nucleotides agree with TRBD2. The CDR3 protein is CASSAGPQRDSYEQYF. DNA for the CDR3: TGCGCCAGCAGCGCAGGGCCCCAGCGGGACTCCTACGAGCAGTACTTC.